The present T cell receptor (beta chain) was sequenced within a study of blood T cell repertoires in COVID-19. V dropped 4 bases and J dropped 9; count of bases not matched to a gene: 6. The germline V gene has CDR1 SGHNT and CDR2 YYREEE (reference sequence). CDR3 length: 14 amino acids. Original analysis: Amplification of reference gene primers provided the estimated nucleated cell counts. Libraries were prepared by immunoSEQ multiplex PCR; TCRdb keeps only in-frame clonotypes and omits some of them. V, J and clone size are taken as reported in that table, and D and trimming were inferred from the DNA itself. The sample carries roughly 220,000 clones, roughly 88% recorded once.

Material: peripheral blood. The TCR was taken from a man aged 25 to 40 who had recovered from COVID-19. The chain carries TRBV5-4 and TRBJ2-1; 11 nucleotides align to TRBD2. The CDR3 here is CASSTGTSGGEQFF. The CDR3 DNA is TGTGCCAGCAGCACAGGGACTAGCGGAGGTGAGCAGTTCTTC.